These T cell receptor beta chains were read from a single sample in a study of T cell repertoires in cytomegalovirus infection. In TCRdb, the reads were re-called with MiXCR into one record per CDR3 protein. The sample includes roughly 700,000 distinct CDR3 sequences, 30% to 35% of them seen just once. Their antigens remain unidentified. Sequencing was performed on cultured PBMCs, taken from culture after CMV antigen stimulation. The receptor set was obtained from a human donor in good health (CMV status not recorded). Some clones in this sample may be carry-over from other donors' samples. Both conserved end residues are part of each CDR3.

v_gene,j_gene,CDR3aa
TRBV19,TRBJ1-1,CASSIAGRFTEAFF
TRBV27,TRBJ2-3,CASSYLQQGDTQYF
TRBV29-1,TRBJ1-1,CSVERDSEAFF
TRBV5-4,TRBJ2-5,CASSPTPLAGGQETQYF
TRBV7-6,TRBJ1-1,CASQFGTNTEAFF
TRBV12-3/TRBV12-4,TRBJ1-2,CASSPGTVNNGYTF
TRBV18,TRBJ1-6,CASSRSGKGQGGSPLHF
TRBV6-5,TRBJ2-3,CASSYAPPTSGGSTDTQYF
TRBV7-2,TRBJ1-1,CASSLARVTEAFF
TRBV28,TRBJ1-1,CASSLSSAIKAFF
TRBV29-1,TRBJ1-2,CSGTDTSYGYTF
TRBV6-1,TRBJ1-1,CASSPTGGHMNTEAFF
TRBV7-9,TRBJ1-5,CASSESGLQPQHF
TRBV14,TRBJ2-1,CASSQVWPSRNEQFF
TRBV29-1,TRBJ2-3,CSVVLAGPGTRADTDTQYF
TRBV7-2,TRBJ2-1,CASKSVGGGGYNEQFF
TRBV19,TRBJ1-5,CASKDHPLSNQPQHF
TRBV2,TRBJ2-7,CASSERPGTGYEQYF
TRBV6-2/TRBV6-3,TRBJ1-1,CASSYDSMNTEAFF
TRBV7-2,TRBJ1-4,CASSRASDFYEKLFF
TRBV6-8,TRBJ1-2,CASSLTRYYGYTF
TRBV5-4,TRBJ1-4,CASSPESTNEKLFF
TRBV11-2,TRBJ2-1,CASSSLLNEQFF
TRBV3-1,TRBJ2-5,CASSQDVGGQETQYF
TRBV7-2,TRBJ2-7,CASSPRGLAPYEQYF
TRBV18,TRBJ2-7,CASSPQPGQDYEQYF
TRBV7-2,TRBJ2-1,CASSLELGDNEQFF
TRBV27,TRBJ2-1,CASSLFAYNEQFF
TRBV18,TRBJ2-7,CASSPGTSVAYEQYF
TRBV7-6,TRBJ2-6,CASSAKSSGANVLTF
TRBV7-9,TRBJ2-3,CASSLGTGIGESTDTQYF